This is a list of T cell receptor beta chains from one sample in a study of T cells after yellow fever vaccination. TCRdb called the 5' RACE reads again in MiXCR, with one record for every CDR3 protein. The sample contains 14,000 or so distinct CDR3 sequences, 6% to 9.5% of which appear only once. The starting material was PBMCs, either bulk or a sorted T-cell subset (CD4+, CD8+, memory, or dextramer-sorted; not recorded which), obtained on the day of the yellow fever booster vaccination. The receptors were sampled from a man in his late teens or twenties who received the YFV17D yellow fever vaccine. Both conserved end residues are part of each CDR3. The D gene is left open where the match is weak. Clone sizes are given selectively: once, few, many, or a class where the clone is expanded.

TRBJ1-4	TRBV4-3	NA	many	TGCGCCAGCAGCCAAGTGGGCGGGACAACTAATGAAAAACTGTTTTTT	CASSQVGGTTNEKLFF
TRBJ2-2	TRBV9	NA	medium-sized	TGTGCCAGCAGCATTCGGACCGGCGGGGGGGAGCTGTTTTTT	CASSIRTGGGELFF
TRBJ2-1	TRBV14	NA	medium-sized	TGTGCCAGCAGCCTTAGGGGGAGCTCCTACAATGAGCAGTTCTTC	CASSLRGSSYNEQFF
TRBJ1-2	TRBV20-1	NA	many	TGCAGTGGACAACCATCCTCCCACTATGGCTACACCTTC	CSGQPSSHYGYTF
TRBJ2-7	TRBV6-2/TRBV6-3	NA	NA	TGTGCCAGCAGTGACTTCGGGACGGAGGGTTCCTACGAGCAGTACTTC	CASSDFGTEGSYEQYF
TRBJ2-3	TRBV27	TRBD1	many	TGTGCCAGCAGCACCCCGACAGGGCGCCCTAACACAGATACGCAGTATTTT	CASSTPTGRPNTDTQYF
TRBJ2-3	TRBV18	NA	many	TGTGCCAGCTCACCGGGGAGCACAGATACGCAGTATTTT	CASSPGSTDTQYF
TRBJ1-1	TRBV7-2	TRBD1	medium-sized	TGTGCCAGCAGCCCCCGCCGGACAGGGAATGAATGGAGGACTGAAGCTTTCTTT	CASSPRRTGNEWRTEAFF
TRBJ2-3	TRBV19	TRBD1	many	TGTGCCAGTAGGGGACAGATAGCTAGCACAGATACGCAGTATTTT	CASRGQIASTDTQYF
TRBJ2-5	TRBV5-1	NA	many	TGCGCCAGCAGCTTTAACAGCCAAGAGACCCAGTACTTC	CASSFNSQETQYF
TRBJ1-2	TRBV24-1	TRBD1	many	TGTGCCACCAGTGATTGGGACAGCGATGGCTACACCTTC	CATSDWDSDGYTF
TRBJ1-2	TRBV6-5	TRBD1	many	TGTGCCAGCAGTTACAAAAGGGGGCCGGGCGGCTACACCTTC	CASSYKRGPGGYTF
TRBJ2-7	TRBV5-6	NA	medium-sized	TGTGCCAGCAGGAGGGTCCTTGACGAGCAGTACTTC	CASRRVLDEQYF
TRBJ1-1	TRBV6-5	TRBD1	many	TGTGCCAGCGTAGGCCCAGGGACAGGGCCCCTTGAAGCTTTCTTT	CASVGPGTGPLEAFF
TRBJ1-5	TRBV19	TRBD1	many	TGTGCTACCGGGACAGATCTTCTATTCAATCAGCCCCAGCATTTT	CATGTDLLFNQPQHF
TRBJ2-7	TRBV7-2	TRBD2	many	TGTGCCAGCAGCTTAGCGCGGGGGGCGGGGATCGGGGAGCAGTACTTC	CASSLARGAGIGEQYF
TRBJ1-6	TRBV6-5	NA	many	TGTGCCAGCAACAACAATCCGGGACTGAATAATTCACCCCTCCACTTT	CASNNNPGLNNSPLHF
TRBJ1-1	TRBV10-3	NA	medium-sized	TGTGCCATCAGTGAGTCACGGGGCGCGGACACTGAAGCTTTCTTT	CAISESRGADTEAFF
TRBJ1-1	TRBV28	NA	many	TGTGCCAGCAGTTTTCGGGGGAGTGAAGCTTTCTTT	CASSFRGSEAFF
TRBJ1-5	TRBV4-2	NA	many	TGTGCCAGCAGCCAAGACGGCGTAGGAGATCAGCCCCAGCATTTT	CASSQDGVGDQPQHF
TRBJ2-1	TRBV24-1	NA	many	TGTGCCACCAGTGCCGGACTGCCGAACAATGAGCAGTTCTTC	CATSAGLPNNEQFF
TRBJ2-1	TRBV11-2	TRBD1	NA	TGTGCCAGCAGCCAAGACAGGGGTTCCTACAATGAGCAGTTCTTC	CASSQDRGSYNEQFF
TRBJ2-3	TRBV7-6	NA	NA	TGTGCCAGCAGCGGCAGACATACGACGCCAGATACGCAGTATTTT	CASSGRHTTPDTQYF
TRBJ2-7	TRBV6-6	NA	few	TGTGCCACCTTCGCGGGCCTCTACGAGCAGTACTTC	CATFAGLYEQYF
TRBJ1-2	TRBV6-5	TRBD1	many	TGTGCCAGCAGTTACCCCGCGACAGGGGATGGGGGCTACACCTTC	CASSYPATGDGGYTF
TRBJ1-1	TRBV5-6	NA	many	TGTGCCAGCAGCTGGGGTTGGGGATGGACTGAAGCTTTCTTT	CASSWGWGWTEAFF
TRBJ2-5	TRBV7-2	NA	many	TGTGCCAGCAGCCCGAAAGGGGGGGGCAGTGAAGAGACCCAGTACTTC	CASSPKGGGSEETQYF
TRBJ2-3	TRBV2	NA	medium-sized	TGTGCCAGCAGTGAACGGGCCGGGATCTCAACCCCTAGCACAGATACGCAGTATTTT	CASSERAGISTPSTDTQYF
TRBJ1-2	TRBV20-1	NA	many	TGCAGTGCCGATTTAAAGTGGGTTGGCTACACCTTC	CSADLKWVGYTF
TRBJ2-3	TRBV7-2	TRBD2	many	TGTGCCAGCAGCTTAGGGCTAGCGGAGAAAGATACGCAGTATTTT	CASSLGLAEKDTQYF
TRBJ1-2	TRBV29-1	NA	medium-sized	TGCAGCGTTGACGACAGTGACTATGGCTACACCTTC	CSVDDSDYGYTF
TRBJ2-6	TRBV6-2/TRBV6-3	TRBD1	medium-sized	TGTGCCAGCAGTCGGACAGGACACTCTGGGGCCAACGTCCTGACTTTC	CASSRTGHSGANVLTF
TRBJ1-1	TRBV10-3	TRBD1	many	TGTGCCATCAGCCGCGGGACAGTGAACACTGAAGCTTTCTTT	CAISRGTVNTEAFF
TRBJ2-3	TRBV5-1	TRBD2	medium-sized	TGCGCCAGCAGCTTGGGGACTAGCGGAGATACGCAGTATTTT	CASSLGTSGDTQYF
TRBJ2-3	TRBV9	NA	NA	TGTGCCAGCAGCGTAGTTGGGATCACAGATACGCAGTATTTT	CASSVVGITDTQYF
TRBJ2-6	TRBV18	NA	many	TGTGCCAGCTCACCACTGGGCGACTCTGGGGCCAACGTCCTGACTTTC	CASSPLGDSGANVLTF
TRBJ2-3	TRBV4-2	NA	medium-sized	TGTGCCAGCAGCCAAGATAGGCAGGCTAGCACAGATACGCAGTATTTT	CASSQDRQASTDTQYF
TRBJ1-1	TRBV5-1	TRBD1	many	TGCGCCAGCAGCTTGGGACAGGGGGCGAAAGGTGAAGCTTTCTTT	CASSLGQGAKGEAFF
TRBJ1-5	TRBV2	NA	many	TGTGCCAGCAGACAGGGACGGGATCAGCCCCAGCATTTT	CASRQGRDQPQHF
TRBJ1-5	TRBV15	NA	NA	TGTGCCACCAGCAGGGGCAGCTATTGCAATCTGCCCCAGCATTTT	CATSRGSYCNLPQHF
TRBJ1-6	TRBV30	NA	many	TGTGCCTGGAGTCTGGACAGTTATTCACCCCTCCACTTT	CAWSLDSYSPLHF
TRBJ2-7	TRBV7-2	NA	many	TGTGCCAGCAGCTTATCCGGGGCCTACGAGCAGTACTTC	CASSLSGAYEQYF
TRBJ2-5	TRBV20-1	TRBD2	many	TGCAGTGCTAGAGGTGCAGCGGGGGCCTTCAGGGAGACCCAGTACTTC	CSARGAAGAFRETQYF
TRBJ2-3	TRBV2	TRBD2	many	TGTGCCAGCAGAGGCGGGGGGGCAACAGATACGCAGTATTTT	CASRGGGATDTQYF
TRBJ1-2	TRBV30	NA	many	TGTGCCTGGAGTGTACCCGGAGCTGGCTATGGCTACACCTTC	CAWSVPGAGYGYTF
TRBJ2-6	TRBV4-3	TRBD2	NA	TGCGCCAGCAGCCAGACTAGCGGTTCTGGGGCCAACGTCCTGACTTTC	CASSQTSGSGANVLTF
TRBJ2-1	TRBV10-3	TRBD1	many	TGTGCCATCAGTGCTGCCAAACAGGGGGTCGGATCGGGCCCCTACAATGAGCAGTTCTTC	CAISAAKQGVGSGPYNEQFF
TRBJ2-5	TRBV7-3	TRBD1	many	TGTGCCAGCAGCGCCGGGACAGGGACTGTGGAGACCCAGTACTTC	CASSAGTGTVETQYF
TRBJ2-7	TRBV5-1	NA	many	TGCGCCAGCAGCCCCCTCGGAGAGCAGTACTTC	CASSPLGEQYF
TRBJ2-6	TRBV7-2	NA	many	TGTGCCAGCAGCCCGTCCTCCTCCTCCTCTGGGGCCAACGTCCTGACTTTC	CASSPSSSSSGANVLTF
TRBJ2-3	TRBV7-2	NA	many	TGTGCCAGCAGCCCGTATAGCCGCACAGATACGCAGTATTTT	CASSPYSRTDTQYF
TRBJ1-4	TRBV7-2	NA	medium-sized	TGTGCCAGCAGCTCCTTCCCTAATTCGAGAATTGAAAAACTGTTTTTT	CASSSFPNSRIEKLFF
TRBJ2-1	TRBV5-1	NA	medium-sized	TGCGCCAGCAGCTTACGGCAGGCCAAGAATGAGCAGTTCTTC	CASSLRQAKNEQFF
TRBJ2-3	TRBV11-2	NA	medium-sized	TGTGCCAGCTGCTCCGGCGGGGATACGCAGTATTTT	CASCSGGDTQYF
TRBJ1-2	TRBV5-1	TRBD1	many	TGCGCCAGCAGCCCTCCGGGACAGTTACTTGGCTACACCTTC	CASSPPGQLLGYTF